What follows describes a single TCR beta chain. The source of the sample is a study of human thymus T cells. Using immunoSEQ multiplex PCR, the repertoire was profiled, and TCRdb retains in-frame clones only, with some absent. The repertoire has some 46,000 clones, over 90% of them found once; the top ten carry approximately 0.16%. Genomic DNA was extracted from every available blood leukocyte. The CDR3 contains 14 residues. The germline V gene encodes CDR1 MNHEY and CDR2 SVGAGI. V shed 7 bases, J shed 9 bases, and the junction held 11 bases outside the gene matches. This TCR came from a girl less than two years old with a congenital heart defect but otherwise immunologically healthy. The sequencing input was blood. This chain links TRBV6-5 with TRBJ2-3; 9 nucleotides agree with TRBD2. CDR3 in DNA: TGTGCCAGCACCAATCGTGGCGGGAGGGCCACGCAGTATTTT. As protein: CASTNRGGRATQYF.